A single T cell receptor beta chain is shown here with its context. This receptor's antigen is unknown. The sample holds no much larger clone one base away, and base qualities are not on file. For this chain, trimming is 4 bases at the V end and 4 bases at the J end, and the number of junction bases without a gene match is 7. From the cysteine up to the phenylalanine, the CDR3 has a length of 15 residues. Left in the record is the CDR3 DNA by itself, 45 bases read in frame from the first base. CDR1 and CDR2, looked up from the germline V gene, are SGHDT and YYEEEE. These data come from a study of shared T cell receptors in the human thymus (dated by TCRdb to 2020 to 2022). Describing the broader study: The study investigated the way shared, self-reactive T-cell receptor alpha chains are produced in the human thymus.

Library preparation used the immunoSEQ multiplex PCR assay. TCRdb carries this immuneACCESS record with in-frame sequences only. Its versions omit some clonotypes, under half of them owing to an unresolved V gene in the studies checked, with the rest unexplained. The table for this sample lists about 660,000 clones; 85% to 90% of them were counted only once. The top ten hold 0.01% of the sample. The same sample was also used in a study of human thymus T cells. Per the second study: In Finland, the donors were immunologically healthy infants who were having open corrective cardiac surgery for congenital heart defects. The thymus tissue came from surgical resects taken out during corrective cardiac surgery. Biased V and J gene segment usage appeared to be present in both thymic and peripheral blood repertoires. Highly overlapping thymic TCR repertoires among unrelated individuals were reported in the related research. The study used fewer than ten infant thymus samples plus four related peripheral blood samples to characterize TCR alpha and beta repertoires. The cohort included over five male and a couple of female infants, with donor ages spanning 7 to 244 days. After being mechanically released from the tissue, thymocytes were kept at -70 degrees C in pellets of about 8.5-32 million cells. A QIAsymphony instrument was used to extract genomic DNA from frozen cell pellets. The immunoSEQ multiplex PCR assay was used to amplify the TCRB and TCRAD loci from a standardized quantity of quality-controlled genomic DNA. The V(D)J region was spanned by amplicons of a length sufficient to cover the CDR3 and to identify V and J genes. The amplicons were sequenced on an Illumina platform via the commercial immunoSEQ service. Corrections for primer bias and sequencing errors followed previously described methods, while TCRAD and TCRB definitions were based on the IMGT database. Analysis of the repertoires was done with immunoSEQ Analyzer 3.0 and VDJTools and included basic statistics, V/J segment usage, diversity estimates, rarefaction and pairwise overlap. To estimate diversity, the Chao1, ChaoE, Efron-Thisted, Shannon and inverse Simpson indices were applied, and diversity was also estimated on datasets down-sampled to the smallest sample. Repertoire overlap used strict matching of CDR3 nucleotide sequence, V gene and J gene, with Jaccard-based multidimensional scaling clustering. On average, thymus samples yielded hundreds of thousands of unique TCRB clonotypes, whereas blood samples yielded about 84,000.

Sequencing used thymocytes. The chain uses TRBV5-6 and TRBJ1-4; TRBD1 aligns with 7 central bases. This receptor was identified in a boy less than two years old with a congenital heart defect. Donor details come from another sample of the same person, matched by shared clones. The CDR3 reads CASSHRDRDNEKLFF. The nucleotides are TGTGCCAGCAGCCACCGGGACAGAGATAATGAAAAACTGTTTTTT.